This T cell receptor (beta chain) was recovered during a study of shared clonotypes between healthy human individuals. Profiled with immunoSEQ multiplex PCR; TCRdb holds only in-frame clones, not every one. The sample has around 990,000 clones, about 80% seen once. The CDR3 loop spans 15 amino acids. Germline trimming cut 5 bases from V and 5 bases from J; bases unmatched to any gene: 7. Per germline, CDR1 SEHNR and CDR2 FQNEAQ (reference sequence). The chain combines TRBV7-9 with TRBJ1-4, with 8 bases fitting TRBD1. The origin of this receptor is a man in his late teens or twenties in good health. Some clones in this sample may be carry-over from other donors' samples. Sequencing was carried out using memory CD4+ T cells from PBMCs. Specified subset: CD45RA-negative fraction. CDR3 bases: TGTGCCAGCAGCCGTGGACAGGGTGGAAATGAAAAACTGTTTTTT. It yields the protein CASSRGQGGNEKLFF.